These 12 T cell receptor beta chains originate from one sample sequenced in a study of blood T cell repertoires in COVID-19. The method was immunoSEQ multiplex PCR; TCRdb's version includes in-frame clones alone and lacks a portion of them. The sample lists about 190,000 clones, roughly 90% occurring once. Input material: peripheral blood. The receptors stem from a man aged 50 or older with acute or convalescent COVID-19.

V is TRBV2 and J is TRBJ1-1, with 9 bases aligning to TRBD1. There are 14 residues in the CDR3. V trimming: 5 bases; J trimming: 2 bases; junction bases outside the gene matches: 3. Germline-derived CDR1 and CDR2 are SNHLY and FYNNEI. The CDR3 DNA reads TGTGCCAGCAGTCGGGACAGGGCAAACACTGAAGCTTTCTTT. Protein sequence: CASSRDRANTEAFF.

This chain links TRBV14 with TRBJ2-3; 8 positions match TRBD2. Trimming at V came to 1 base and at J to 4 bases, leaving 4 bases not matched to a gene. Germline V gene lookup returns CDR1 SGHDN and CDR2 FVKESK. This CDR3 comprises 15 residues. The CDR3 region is CASSQVELAADTQYF. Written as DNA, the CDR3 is TGTGCCAGCAGCCAAGTGGAACTAGCGGCAGATACGCAGTATTTT.

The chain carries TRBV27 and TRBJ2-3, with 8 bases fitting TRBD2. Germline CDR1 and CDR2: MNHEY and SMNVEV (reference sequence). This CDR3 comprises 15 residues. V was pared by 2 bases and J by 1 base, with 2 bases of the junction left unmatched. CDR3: CASSLRRGGTDTQYF. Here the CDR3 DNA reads TGTGCCAGCAGTTTACGGCGGGGGGGCACAGATACGCAGTATTTT.

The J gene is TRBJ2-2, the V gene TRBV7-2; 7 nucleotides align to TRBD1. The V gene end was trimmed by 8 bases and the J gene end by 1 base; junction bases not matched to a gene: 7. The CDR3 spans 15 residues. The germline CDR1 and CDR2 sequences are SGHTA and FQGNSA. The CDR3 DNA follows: TGTGCCAGCCGCCGGGACAGTCGGAACACCGGGGAGCTGTTTTTT. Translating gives CASRRDSRNTGELFF.

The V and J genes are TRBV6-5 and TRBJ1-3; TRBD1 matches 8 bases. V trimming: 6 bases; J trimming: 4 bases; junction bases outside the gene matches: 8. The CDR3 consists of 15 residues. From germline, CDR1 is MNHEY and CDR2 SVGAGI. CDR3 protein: CASRDRGRSGNTIYF. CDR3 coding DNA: TGTGCCAGCAGAGACAGGGGAAGATCAGGAAACACCATATATTTT.

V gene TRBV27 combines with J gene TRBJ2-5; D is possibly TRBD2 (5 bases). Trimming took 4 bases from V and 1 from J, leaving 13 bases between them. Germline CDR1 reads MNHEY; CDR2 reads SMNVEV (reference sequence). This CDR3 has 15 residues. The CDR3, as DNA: TGTGCCAGCAGTTCTAGCTCGTGGGGCCAAGAGACCCAGTACTTC. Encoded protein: CASSSSSWGQETQYF.

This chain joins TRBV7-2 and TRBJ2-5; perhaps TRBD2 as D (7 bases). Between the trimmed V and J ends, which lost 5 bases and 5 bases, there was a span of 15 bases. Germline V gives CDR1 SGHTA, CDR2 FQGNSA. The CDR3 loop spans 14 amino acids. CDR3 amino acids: CASSNYREGETQYF. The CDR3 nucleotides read TGTGCCAGCAGCAATTACAGGGAGGGGGAGACCCAGTACTTC.

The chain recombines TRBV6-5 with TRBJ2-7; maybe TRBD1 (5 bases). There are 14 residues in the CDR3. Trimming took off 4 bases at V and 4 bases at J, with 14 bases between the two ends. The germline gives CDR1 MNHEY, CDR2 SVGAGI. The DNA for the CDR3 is TGTGCCAGCAGTTCCGACAGAGTTGCTTACGAGCAGTACTTC. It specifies CASSSDRVAYEQYF.

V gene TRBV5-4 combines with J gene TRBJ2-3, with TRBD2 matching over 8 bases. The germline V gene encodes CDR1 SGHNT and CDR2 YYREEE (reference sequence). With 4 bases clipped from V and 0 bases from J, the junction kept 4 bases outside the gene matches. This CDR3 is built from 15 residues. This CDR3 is CASSPRGGSTDTQYF. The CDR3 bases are TGTGCCAGCAGCCCTCGGGGGGGCAGCACAGATACGCAGTATTTT.

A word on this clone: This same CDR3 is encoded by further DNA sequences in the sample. CDR3 region: CASSRQGTYEQYF. In nucleotides, the CDR3 is TGTGCCAGCAGCCGACAGGGAACCTACGAGCAGTACTTC. The rearrangement joins TRBV27 to TRBJ2-7; 7 bases align to TRBD1. CDR3 size: 13 residues. From germline, CDR1 is MNHEY and CDR2 SMNVEV (reference sequence). Unmatched junction bases numbered 4, after V lost 6 bases and J lost 2 bases.

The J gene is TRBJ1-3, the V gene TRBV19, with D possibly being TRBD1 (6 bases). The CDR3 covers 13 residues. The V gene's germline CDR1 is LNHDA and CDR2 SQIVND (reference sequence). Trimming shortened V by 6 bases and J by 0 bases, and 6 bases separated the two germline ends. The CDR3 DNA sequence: TGTGCCAGTAGGGACAGCTCTGGAAACACCATATATTTT. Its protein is CASRDSSGNTIYF.

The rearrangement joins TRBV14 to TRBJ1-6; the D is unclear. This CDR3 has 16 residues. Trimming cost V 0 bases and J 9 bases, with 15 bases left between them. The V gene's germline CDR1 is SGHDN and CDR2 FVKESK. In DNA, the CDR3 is TGTGCCAGCAGCCAAGAACCTATGAGGTTCGCTTCACCCCTCCACTTT. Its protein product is CASSQEPMRFASPLHF.